A selection of T cell receptor beta chains follows, all from one sample in a study of T cells in Graves' hyperthyroidism and ophthalmopathy. TCRdb itself ran the multiplex PCR reads through MiXCR, one entry per CDR3 protein. The data hold over 500,000 distinct CDR3 sequences, with 46% observed a single time. Material for sequencing was peripheral blood or thyroid tissue (not recorded which). Receptor source: an adult woman with Graves' disease, either hyperthyroidism or ophthalmopathy (not recorded which). CDR3s include the opening cysteine and the closing phenylalanine or tryptophan. A D gene is named only where the DNA matches it firmly. Clone size is stated in some rows and not others, as once, few, many or a class when expanded.

>15|NA|TRBV19|TRBJ1-1|NA
TGTGCCAGTAGTACCCAGGAAGTGTTCGACACTGAAGCTTTCTTT
CASSTQEVFDTEAFF
>15|many|TRBV6-6|TRBJ1-6|NA
TGTGCCAGCAGTTACTCGAAAGGGATTAATTCACCCCTCCACTTT
CASSYSKGINSPLHF
>14|NA|TRBV3-1|TRBJ2-7|TRBD2
TGTGCCAGCAGCCAAGATCCTCAAGCGGGAGAGCAGTACTTC
CASSQDPQAGEQYF
>16|NA|TRBV14|TRBJ1-2|NA
TGTGCCAGCAGCCCCGCGGCAGGGGACTTATTTTATGGCTACACCTTC
CASSPAAGDLFYGYTF
>13|NA|TRBV10-3|TRBJ2-2|NA
TGTGCCATAACCCAGGGTGGAACCGGGGAGCTGTTTTTT
CAITQGGTGELFF
>16|NA|TRBV9|TRBJ1-2|TRBD1
TGTGCCAGCAGCGTAGGGTCGACAGGGGTTAGCTATGGCTACACCTTC
CASSVGSTGVSYGYTF
>16|NA|TRBV7-9|TRBJ2-7|NA
TGTGCCAGCAGTATCGTAGGGCTCGGGGAGAATGAGGAGCAGTACTTC
CASSIVGLGENEEQYF
>14|many|TRBV15|TRBJ1-2|NA
TGTGCCACCAGCAGAACACGGGATAGCTATGGCTACACCTTC
CATSRTRDSYGYTF
>13|many|TRBV15|TRBJ2-5|NA
TGTGCCACCAGTCCCAGGGTTTTGGAGACCCAGTACTTC
CATSPRVLETQYF
>15|few|TRBV7-3|TRBJ1-6|NA
TGTGCCAGCAGCTCCTTCGGCGGGGGAACTTCACCCCTCCACTTT
CASSSFGGGTSPLHF
>14|few|TRBV29-1|TRBJ2-7|TRBD1
TGCAGCGTCGGGTCGACAGGGTTCGCCTACGAGCAGTACTTC
CSVGSTGFAYEQYF